A single sample is the source of the 5 T cell receptor beta chains below, sequenced in a study of HIV-infected patients and healthy controls. Around 450 ng RNA was reverse transcribed with alpha and beta constant-region primers. Alpha and beta chain libraries were made separately by chain-specific third strand synthesis with multiplexing indices. A single record per CDR3 protein comes from TCRdb applying MiXCR to the 5' RACE reads. The profile shows over 15,000 distinct CDR3 sequences, 8.9% of them singletons. No cell fractionation was done, so the repertoire covers all unsorted peripheral blood T cells. The sequenced sample consisted of blood. The receptors shown here come from an adult in good health.

This clonotype ranks as medium-sized. This chain connects TRBV18 to TRBJ2-5; the D is unclear. Looked up from germline, CDR1 is KGHSH and CDR2 is LQKENI. This CDR3 is 12 amino acids long. Trimming took 5 bases from V and 2 from J, leaving 6 bases between them. CDR3 DNA: TGTGCCAGCTCATCACGACAAGAGACCCAGTACTTC. Amino acid sequence: CASSSRQETQYF.

This clonotype occurred many times. The chain joins TRBV30 to TRBJ1-2, with D hard to call. The CDR3 has 11 residues. The V and J ends lost 2 bases and 8 bases respectively, with 9 bases between them. CDR1 is GTSNPN, CDR2 SVGIG, per germline (reference sequence). CDR3 nucleotide sequence: TGTGCCTGGAGTCAAGACTTCGGCTACACCTTC. Its translation: CAWSQDFGYTF.

In this sample, this clonotype turned up a few times. The chain carries TRBV3-1 and TRBJ2-1; TRBD2 agrees at 8 bases. The CDR3 extends over 15 amino acids. Trimming took 1 base from V and 9 from J; bases not matched to a gene: 8. Germline CDR1 LGHDT, CDR2 YNNKEL (reference sequence). As DNA, the CDR3 is TGTGCCAGCAGCCAAGTTTCCGGGGGGGCCAGTGAGCAGTTCTTC. It yields the protein CASSQVSGGASEQFF.

The table lists this clonotype with many counts. The J gene is TRBJ1-2, the V gene TRBV27; D ambiguous. The germline V gene encodes CDR1 MNHEY and CDR2 SMNVEV (reference sequence). CDR3 size: 17 residues. With 3 bases removed from V and 4 bases from J, the gap between germline ends came to 21 bases. In DNA, the CDR3 is TGTGCCAGCAGTTTTTCACGGGCCCTCCGGTCGGGCTATGGCTACACCTTC. Protein product: CASSFSRALRSGYGYTF.

The table lists this clonotype with many counts. The chain employs TRBV30 and TRBJ1-1; D not resolved. The CDR3 consists of 12 residues. CDR1 GTSNPN and CDR2 SVGIG come from the germline V gene (reference sequence). V gave up 3 bases and J gave up 1 base, with 6 bases separating them. The CDR3 nucleotides read TGTGCCTGGAGGTGGGGGAACACTGAAGCTTTCTTT. This translates into CAWRWGNTEAFF. Full variable domain (remainder filled in from reference TRBV30 and TRBJ1-1): SQTIHQWPATLVQPVGSPLSLECTVEGTSNPNLYWYRQAAGRGLQLLFYSVGIGQISSEVPQNLSASRPQDRQFILSSKKLLLSDSGFYLCAWRWGNTEAFFGQGTRLTVV.